The next 7 T cell receptor beta chains were all read from a single sample in a study of brain T cells in children with intractable seizures. TCRdb keeps only in-frame clones here, not all; method: immunoSEQ multiplex PCR. The sample has about 64,000 clones; approximately 95% are singletons. The sequencing used peripheral blood, collected at surgery. The source of these receptors is a boy under two years old with focal cortical dysplasia and intractable seizures.

This CDR3 reads CASSQVPPQGYTF. The CDR3 DNA is TGTGCCAGCAGCCAAGTACCCCCGCAGGGCTACACCTTC. The rearrangement uses TRBV3-1 (or the pseudogene TRBV3-2) and TRBJ1-2, with D hard to call. The V end was cut by 1 base, the J end by 8 bases, with 11 bases between. Germline CDR1 and CDR2: LGHDT and YNNKEL (reference sequence). The CDR3 is 13 amino acids.

This sequence joins TRBV19 and TRBJ2-1; D call uncertain. The CDR3 consists of 11 residues. In germline, CDR1 is LNHDA, CDR2 SQIVND (reference sequence). Deletions cut 5 bases from V and 4 bases from J, with 3 bases between. The CDR3 region is CASSLYNEQFF. The CDR3 DNA is TGTGCCAGTAGTCTGTACAATGAGCAGTTCTTC.

The chain couples TRBV19 to TRBJ2-3; 12 nucleotides agree with TRBD2. This CDR3 spans 16 amino acids. The trim removed 5 bases at V and 9 bases at J, leaving 12 bases unmatched. Per germline, CDR1 LNHDA and CDR2 SQIVND (reference sequence). CDR3 sequence reads: CASSGRLAGGTGTQYF. The CDR3 nucleotides are TGTGCCAGTAGTGGACGGCTAGCGGGGGGGACTGGCACGCAGTATTTT.

The chain employs TRBV7-3 and TRBJ2-1, with a possible D match to TRBD2 (6 bases). This CDR3 contains 15 residues. Germline assignment: CDR1 SGHTA and CDR2 FQGTGA. Trimming removed 3 bases at V and 2 bases at J, with 11 bases between. CDR3 DNA sequence: TGTGCCAGCAGCTTGGGGACTCCGCCCTACAATGAGCAGTTCTTC. Protein product: CASSLGTPPYNEQFF.

The chain uses TRBV7-2 and TRBJ2-6; 8 bases are shared with TRBD1. This CDR3 contains 16 residues. Germline CDR1 and CDR2: SGHTA and FQGNSA. Germline trimming cut 3 bases from V and 2 bases from J; bases unmatched to any gene: 3. The chain's CDR3 is CASSLTGVPGANVLTF. CDR3 nucleotide sequence: TGTGCCAGCAGCTTGACAGGGGTCCCTGGGGCCAACGTCCTGACTTTC.

This chain links TRBV4-1 with TRBJ2-2; D might be TRBD1 or TRBD2, each matching 5 bases. The CDR3 has 14 residues. V was clipped by 5 bases and J by 4 bases, with 11 bases between them. From germline, CDR1 is MGHRA and CDR2 YSYEKL. CDR3 sequence reads: CASSTRDGTGELFF. The CDR3 DNA is TGCGCCAGCAGCACGAGGGACGGCACCGGGGAGCTGTTTTTT.

This chain links TRBV3-1 (or the pseudogene TRBV3-2) with TRBJ2-7, with 9 bases identical to TRBD1. Trimming took 1 base from V and 0 from J; bases not matched to a gene: 4. Germline V CDR1 and CDR2: LGHDT, YNNKEL (reference sequence). CDR3 length: 16 amino acids. Here the CDR3 DNA reads TGTGCCAGCAGCCAAGCAAAGACAGGGGGCTCCTACGAGCAGTACTTC. It yields the protein CASSQAKTGGSYEQYF.